Listed below are T cell receptor beta chains from one sample, sequenced in a study of blood T cell repertoires in COVID-19. Profiled with immunoSEQ multiplex PCR; TCRdb holds only in-frame clones, not every one. The sample records under 500,000 clones, 75% to 90% being singletons. Input material: peripheral blood. These receptor sequences come from a woman between 25 and 40 years old with acute or convalescent COVID-19. The CDR3 runs from the conserved cysteine through the conserved F or W. D genes are given only for firm matches. Size is stated for part of the rows, as once, few or many counts, or as a class when the clone is expanded.

D gene	clone size	V gene	J gene	CDR3 length	CDR3 DNA	CDR3 protein
.	.	TRBV7-9	TRBJ1-1	14	TGTGCCAGCAGCTTAGCCGGACAGTCCACTGAAGCTTTCTTT	CASSLAGQSTEAFF
TRBD1	.	TRBV4-2	TRBJ1-6	15	TGTGCCAGCAGCCAACCGGACAGGGGTAACTCACCCCTCCACTTT	CASSQPDRGNSPLHF
TRBD1	.	TRBV4-2	TRBJ1-2	16	TGTGCCAGCAGCCAAGATGTGAGGGGACAGGGGGCCGGCTACACCTTC	CASSQDVRGQGAGYTF
.	.	TRBV6-1	TRBJ2-7	15	TGTGCCAGCAGTGAAGAAGTAGGACTCATCTACGAGCAGTACTTC	CASSEEVGLIYEQYF
.	.	TRBV10-3	TRBJ1-2	15	TGTGCCATCAGTGAGGTAGATGGCAGGCGCTATGGCTACACCTTC	CAISEVDGRRYGYTF
.	.	TRBV6-1	TRBJ1-3	17	TGTGCCAGCAGTGCCAGTTCCAATCCAGACTCTGGAAACACCATATATTTT	CASSASSNPDSGNTIYF
TRBD1	.	TRBV3-1/TRBV3-2	TRBJ2-7	15	TGTGCCAGCAGCCTCCCGGGACAGGGGCGCTACGAGCAGTACTTC	CASSLPGQGRYEQYF
.	once	TRBV30	TRBJ2-1	13	TGTGCCTGGAAACAGGGCCCCTACAATGAGCAGTTCTTC	CAWKQGPYNEQFF
TRBD1	.	TRBV3-1/TRBV3-2	TRBJ2-1	16	TGTGCCAGCAGCCAACCCGGACAGGGGAAATACAATGAGCAGTTCTTC	CASSQPGQGKYNEQFF
.	.	TRBV6-5	TRBJ1-2	14	TGTGCCAGCAGCCAGTCAGGGGTGAAGTATGGCTACACCTTC	CASSQSGVKYGYTF
.	.	TRBV28	TRBJ2-7	16	TGTGCCAGCAGTCTCCCTTTAAGTGAGAGATACTACGAGCAGTACTTC	CASSLPLSERYYEQYF
TRBD2	.	TRBV7-3	TRBJ2-2	13	TGTGCCAGCAGCCTAGCGGACACCGGGGAGCTGTTTTTT	CASSLADTGELFF
.	.	TRBV10-3	TRBJ1-1	14	TGTGCCATCAGTGAGTCCGCAGGGCGCACTGAAGCTTTCTTT	CAISESAGRTEAFF
TRBD1	.	TRBV10-3	TRBJ1-1	16	TGTGCCATCAGTGGCTTGGATGGGGACAGAAAAGGTAAAGCTTTCTTT	CAISGLDGDRKGKAFF
TRBD1	.	TRBV18	TRBJ1-5	15	TGTGCCAGCTCCCAAGGACAGGGCGGGAATCAGCCCCAGCATTTT	CASSQGQGGNQPQHF
TRBD1	few	TRBV6-5	TRBJ1-1	14	TGTGCCAGCAGCAAGGGACAGGCGAACACTGAAGCTTTCTTT	CASSKGQANTEAFF
.	.	TRBV19	TRBJ1-5	13	TGTGCCAGTAGTATAGTAGGCAATCAGCCCCAGCATTTT	CASSIVGNQPQHF
TRBD1	.	TRBV27	TRBJ1-4	14	TGTGCCAGCGGTTACAGGGGGCATTATGAAAAACTGTTTTTT	CASGYRGHYEKLFF